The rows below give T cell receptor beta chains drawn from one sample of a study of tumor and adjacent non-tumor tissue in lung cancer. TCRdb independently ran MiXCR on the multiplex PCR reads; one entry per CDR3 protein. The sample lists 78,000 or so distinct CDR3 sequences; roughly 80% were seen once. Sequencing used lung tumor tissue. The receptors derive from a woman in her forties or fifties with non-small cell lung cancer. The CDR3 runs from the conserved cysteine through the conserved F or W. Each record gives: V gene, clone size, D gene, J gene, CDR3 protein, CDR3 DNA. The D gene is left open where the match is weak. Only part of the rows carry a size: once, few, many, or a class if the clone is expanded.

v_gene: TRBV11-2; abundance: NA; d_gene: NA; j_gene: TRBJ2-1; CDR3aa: CANCLGHYQQFF; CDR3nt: TGTGCCAACTGCTTGGGACACTACCAGCAGTTCTTT
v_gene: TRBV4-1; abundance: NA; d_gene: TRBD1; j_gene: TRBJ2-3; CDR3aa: CASSQDGTGWADTKYF; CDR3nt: TGCGCCAGCAGCCAGGACGGGACAGGCTGGGCAGATACGAAGTATTTT
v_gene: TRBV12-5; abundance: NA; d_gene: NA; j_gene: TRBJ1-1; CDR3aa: CASGLGITEAFF; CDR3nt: TGTGCTAGTGGATTGGGCATCACTGAAGCTTTCTTT
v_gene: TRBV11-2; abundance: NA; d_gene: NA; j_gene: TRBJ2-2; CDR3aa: CASNLSASKNTRELFF; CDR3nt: TGTGCCAGCAACTTATCGGCTTCCAAGAACACCCGGGAGCTGTTTTTT
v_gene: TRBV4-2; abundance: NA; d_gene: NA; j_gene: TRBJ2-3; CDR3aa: CASSQDVVISERADADTQYF; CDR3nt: TGTGCCAGCAGCCAAGATGTGGTCATTAGCGAGAGGGCCGACGCAGATACGCAGTACTTT
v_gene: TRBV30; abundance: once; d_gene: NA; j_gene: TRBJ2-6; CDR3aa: CAWSRGARVNILTF; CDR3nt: TGTGCCTGGAGTAGAGGGGCTAGGGTCAACATCCTGACTTTC
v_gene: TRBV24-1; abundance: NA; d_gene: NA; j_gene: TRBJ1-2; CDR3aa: CATSDEQINYCYTF; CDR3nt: TGTGCCACCAGTGATGAACAGATTAACTATTGCTACACCTTC
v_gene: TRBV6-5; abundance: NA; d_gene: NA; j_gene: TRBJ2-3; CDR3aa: CTRLQRDSQYF; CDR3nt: TGTACCAGACTACAGCGAGATTCGCAGTATTTT
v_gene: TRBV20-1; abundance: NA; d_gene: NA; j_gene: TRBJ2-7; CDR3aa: CSATRIANEQYF; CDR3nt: TGCAGTGCTACCAGGATTGCGAACGAGCAGTACTTT
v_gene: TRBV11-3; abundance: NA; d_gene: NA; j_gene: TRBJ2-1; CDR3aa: CASSLAGAYNKQFF; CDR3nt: TGTGCCAGCAGCTTAGCGGGAGCCTACAATAAACAGTTCTTC
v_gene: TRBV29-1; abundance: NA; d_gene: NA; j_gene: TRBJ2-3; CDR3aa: CSVGGTSRGTDTQYF; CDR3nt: TGCAGCGTTGGAGGTACTAGCAGGGGCACAGATACGCAGTATTTT